One sample yielded the 21 T cell receptor beta chains listed below, sequenced in a study of regulatory T cells in long-lasting Graves disease. TCR beta libraries were built with iRepertoire HTBI primers and Arm-PCR of CDR3 regions. TCRdb re-analysed the multiplex PCR reads in MiXCR, keeping a single row per CDR3 protein. Of some 600,000 distinct CDR3 sequences in the sample, more than 15% were seen once. Time point here: newly diagnosed GD, antithyroid drugs for less than 3 months. PBMC RNA was the source of the TCR library. The same sample was also studied in work on T cells in Graves' hyperthyroidism and ophthalmopathy.

Material: peripheral blood mononuclear cells (PBMCs), obtained at new diagnosis, from a patient treated with antithyroid drugs. The receptors here all came from a young man with Graves disease.

This clonotype was counted ten times or more. The rearrangement links TRBV6-1 to TRBJ1-5, with D uncertain. Germline loops: CDR1 MNHNS, CDR2 SASEGT. The length of the CDR3 is 15 residues. The germline V and J ends were trimmed by 9 bases and 0 bases, with 15 bases remaining between them. The CDR3 here is CARNAAFDSNQPQHF. In nucleotides, the CDR3 is TGTGCCAGGAATGCGGCGTTCGATAGCAATCAGCCCCAGCATTTT.

Points on this clonotype: Germline and junction disagree at one end, which may indicate a read error. This rearrangement joins TRBV7-2 to TRBJ1-2; TRBD1 might be the D (6 bases). Germline V gives CDR1 SGHTA, CDR2 FQGNSA. The CDR3 extends over 13 amino acids. CDR3 nucleotide sequence: TGTGCCAGCAGCTTAGTTAAGGGACACACGCCTCACTTC. Protein product: CASSLVKGHTPHF.

The chain joins TRBV7-9 to TRBJ2-7; TRBD1 aligns across 7 bases. Looked up from germline, CDR1 is SEHNR and CDR2 is FQNEAQ (reference sequence). V gave up 2 bases and J gave up 3 bases; unmatched junction bases: 7. The CDR3 is made up of 15 amino acids. The CDR3, as DNA: TGTGCCAGCAGCTTACAGGGGGAAGGCTTCTACGAGCAGTACTTC. This encodes CASSLQGEGFYEQYF.

This clonotype was seen many times. The chain has TRBV18 and TRBJ1-1, with D uncertain. The V gene's germline CDR1 is KGHSH and CDR2 LQKENI. V gave up 0 bases and J gave up 4 bases, with 9 bases separating them. The CDR3 length is 14 residues. The CDR3 reads CASSPPVTGTEAFF. As DNA, the CDR3 is TGTGCCAGCTCACCACCTGTGACGGGCACTGAAGCTTTCTTT.

V is TRBV11-2 and J is TRBJ2-7; 7 bases are shared with TRBD1. The germline V gene has CDR1 SGHAT and CDR2 FQNNGV. V dropped 0 bases and J dropped 0; count of bases not matched to a gene: 5. The CDR3 is 16 amino acids. In DNA form, the CDR3 reads TGTGCCAGCAGCTTAGAGACAGGGTTCAGCTCCTACGAGCAGTACTTC. Encoded protein: CASSLETGFSSYEQYF.

This clonotype has ten or more counts. The chain combines TRBV3-1 with TRBJ2-1, with D possibly matching TRBD2 (5 bases). Trimming shortened V by 3 bases and J by 3 bases, and 9 bases separated the two germline ends. CDR1 is LGHDT, CDR2 YNNKEL, per germline (reference sequence). The CDR3 covers 14 residues. Here the CDR3 reads CASSQAGNYNEQFF. CDR3 sequence (DNA): TGTGCCAGCAGCCAGGCCGGGAACTACAATGAGCAGTTCTTC.

The chain is built from TRBV27 and TRBJ2-3; TRBD2 matches at 8 bases. The length of the CDR3 is 16 residues. Germline CDR1 is MNHEY and CDR2 is SMNVEV (reference sequence). The V segment lost 5 bases and the J segment 0 bases; nucleotides outside the gene matches: 7. For the CDR3, the DNA is TGTGCCAGCAGTCCCATTAGCGGGATTAGCACAGATACGCAGTATTTT. Protein product: CASSPISGISTDTQYF.

At least ten counts were recorded for this clonotype. This chain connects TRBV12-3 or TRBV12-4 to TRBJ1-5, with 7 positions matching TRBD1. Unmatched junction bases numbered 7, after V lost 5 bases and J lost 3 bases. The length of the CDR3 is 15 residues. In nucleotides, the CDR3 is TGTGCCAGCAGTCTCACAGGGGCGACCAATCAGCCCCAGCATTTT. Translation gives CASSLTGATNQPQHF.

This clonotype was detected ten times or more. This chain joins TRBV2 and TRBJ2-3; TRBD2 agrees at 10 bases. CDR1 is SNHLY, CDR2 FYNNEI, per germline. V lost 3 bases and J lost 3; bases outside the gene matches: 3. This CDR3 contains 15 residues. The CDR3 DNA follows: TGTGCCAGCAGTGATGAGACTAGCGGGACAGATACGCAGTATTTT. This sequence encodes CASSDETSGTDTQYF.

The J gene is TRBJ2-7, the V gene TRBV27; TRBD1 agrees at 10 bases. Germline lookup yields CDR1 MNHEY and CDR2 SMNVEV (reference sequence). The CDR3 runs to 16 residues. After removal of 8 bases from V and 4 bases from J, the junction contained 14 bases not matched to a gene. The CDR3 loop is CASRRGTGVSLYEQYF. CDR3 DNA: TGTGCCAGCCGGCGGGGGACAGGGGTTAGTTTGTACGAGCAGTACTTC.

This clonotype was seen only a few times. CDR3 residues: CASSFPPTHSNQPQHF. In nucleotides, the CDR3 is TGTGCCAGCAGTTTTCCCCCCACCCATAGCAATCAGCCCCAGCATTTT. The chain couples TRBV28 to TRBJ1-5; D ambiguous. The V end lost 3 bases, the J end lost 0 bases, and 12 bases lay between the germline ends. The germline V gene encodes CDR1 MDHEN and CDR2 SYDVKM. This CDR3 contains 16 residues.

The rearrangement joins TRBV5-1 to TRBJ2-5; 11 bases line up with TRBD1. CDR3 length: 17 residues. Germline loops: CDR1 SGHRS, CDR2 YFSETQ. V shed 0 bases and J 5 bases; nucleotides not matched to a gene: 9. CDR3 in DNA: TGCGCCAGCAGCTTGGTTGAGGGACAGGGGGGTTTCGAGACCCAGTACTTC. Its protein product is CASSLVEGQGGFETQYF.

This clonotype was seen many times. The chain links TRBV6-1 to TRBJ1-2; D uncertain. CDR1 MNHNS and CDR2 SASEGT come from the germline V gene. V was trimmed by 6 bases and J by 4 bases, leaving 9 bases between them. There are 12 residues in the CDR3. The CDR3 bases are TGTGCCAGCAGCAAGGTGGGCTATGGCTACACCTTC. Translation: CASSKVGYGYTF.

This clonotype came up many times. The chain recombines TRBV10-3 with TRBJ2-1, with 10 nucleotides matching TRBD2. This CDR3 comprises 15 residues. Trimming took 4 bases from V and 6 from J; bases not matched to a gene: 6. Germline V gene data show CDR1 as ENHRY and CDR2 as SYGVKD. The CDR3 sequence: CAISVAGGGSNEQFF. The CDR3 DNA is TGTGCCATCAGTGTAGCGGGAGGAGGTAGCAATGAGCAGTTCTTC.

This clonotype has a count of ten or more. The genes are TRBV6-5 and TRBJ2-1, with D perhaps being TRBD1 or TRBD2 (5 bases each). V shed 0 bases and J shed 6 bases, with 9 bases lying between them. This CDR3 comprises 14 residues. CDR1 MNHEY and CDR2 SVGAGI come from the germline V gene. The CDR3 DNA is TGTGCCAGCAGTTACTCGGGGACCCCCAATGAGCAGTTCTTC. Its translation is CASSYSGTPNEQFF.

This clonotype has ten or more counts. The V call is TRBV10-3, the J call TRBJ1-1, with D unclear. Germline V gene lookup returns CDR1 ENHRY and CDR2 SYGVKD. This CDR3 is built from 12 residues. V was trimmed by 4 bases and J by 11 bases, leaving 14 bases between them. The CDR3 spells CAISVENLRAFF. The CDR3 bases are TGTGCCATCAGTGTTGAAAACCTCCGTGCTTTCTTT.

A word on this clonotype: This may stem from a read error, because a much larger clone lies one nucleotide away. V is TRBV11-1 and J is TRBJ1-1; no definite D call. The ends were cut back, 1 base at V and 1 base at J, with 7 bases in the middle. CDR1 and CDR2 (germline): SGHAT, FQDESV (reference sequence). This CDR3 is 14 amino acids long. The CDR3 sequence: CASSLGPKNTEAFF. The DNA of the CDR3 is TGTGCCAGCAGCTTAGGACCGAAGAACACTGAAGCTTTCTTT.

In its sample, this clonotype was seen many times. Here the CDR3 reads CASTIEGASEAFF. CDR3 nucleotides: TGTGCCAGCACGATCGAGGGGGCCTCTGAAGCTTTCTTT. This chain connects TRBV2 to TRBJ1-1; 7 bases match TRBD1. Trimming cost V 7 bases and J 6 bases; bases outside gene matches: 8. The CDR3 spans 13 residues. Germline CDR1 and CDR2: SNHLY and FYNNEI.

The chain couples TRBV14 to TRBJ1-1; 7 bases line up with TRBD1. V shed 5 bases, J shed 7 bases, and the junction held 13 bases outside the gene matches. The CDR3 runs to 15 residues. Germline V gene sequence: CDR1 SGHDN, CDR2 FVKESK. This CDR3 reads CASSASPGGSGEAFF. The DNA for the CDR3 is TGTGCCAGCAGCGCAAGCCCAGGGGGTTCCGGTGAAGCTTTCTTT.

This clonotype has just a few counts. The chain is built from TRBV6-9 and TRBJ1-2, with D tentatively TRBD1 (5 bases). Germline values: CDR1 MNHGY, CDR2 SVAAGI. This CDR3 has 12 amino acids. Trimming removed 3 bases from V and 8 bases from J, with 10 bases in between. This CDR3 is CASSYGQGGYTF. The CDR3 nucleotides read TGTGCCAGCAGTTACGGGCAGGGAGGCTACACCTTC.

This clonotype was seen only a few times. The chain uses TRBV20-1 and TRBJ2-5; maybe TRBD2 (6 bases). With 1 base removed from V and 4 bases from J, the gap between germline ends came to 10 bases. There are 13 residues in the CDR3. Germline assignment: CDR1 DFQATT and CDR2 SNEGSKA (reference sequence). The CDR3 sequence: CSARARGGETQYF. As DNA, the CDR3 is TGCAGTGCTAGAGCGCGGGGCGGAGAGACCCAGTACTTC.